The clone carrying this TCR beta chain has at least ten counts. Its antigen is not identified. Through template switching, a universal primer site was introduced, and the cDNA contained unique molecular identifiers. Each CDR3 protein is one row after TCRdb ran MiXCR on the 5' RACE reads. The sample contains about 280,000 distinct CDR3 sequences, less than 9% of which appear only once. These data are taken from a study of identical twins. Study outcomes and limitations: Recombination models fit unrelated individuals' TCR alpha sharing but underestimated twins'. Insertions ran lower in abundant cord blood beta clonotypes, though not in memory repertoires.

The same specimen was also included in a second study, on yellow fever vaccine responses in identical twins.

This TCR was recovered from a woman aged 18-29 years in good health. Sequenced sample: memory (CD45RO+) T cells sorted from blood.

The DNA of the CDR3 is TGCAGCGTTGCGACTTCTACAGGGATTAATGAAAAACTGTTTTTT. This gives the protein CSVATSTGINEKLFF. The chain combines TRBV29-1 with TRBJ1-4; a possible D gene is TRBD1 (6 bases). This CDR3 comprises 15 residues. Between the trimmed V and J ends, which lost 4 bases and 4 bases, there was a span of 16 bases. In germline, CDR1 is SQVTM, CDR2 ANQGSEA.